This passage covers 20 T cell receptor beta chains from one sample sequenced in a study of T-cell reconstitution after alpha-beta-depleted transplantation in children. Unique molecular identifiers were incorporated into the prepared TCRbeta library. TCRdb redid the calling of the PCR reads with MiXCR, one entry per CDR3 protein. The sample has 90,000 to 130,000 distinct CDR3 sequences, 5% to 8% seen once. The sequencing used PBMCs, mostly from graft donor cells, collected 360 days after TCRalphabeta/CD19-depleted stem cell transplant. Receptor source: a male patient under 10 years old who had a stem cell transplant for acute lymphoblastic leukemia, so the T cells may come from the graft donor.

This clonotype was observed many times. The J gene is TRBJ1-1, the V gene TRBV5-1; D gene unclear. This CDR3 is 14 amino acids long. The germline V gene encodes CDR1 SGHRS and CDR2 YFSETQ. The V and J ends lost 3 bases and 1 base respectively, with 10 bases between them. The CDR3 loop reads CASSSGRRNTEAFF. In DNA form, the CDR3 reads TGCGCCAGCAGCTCCGGGAGGAGGAACACTGAAGCTTTCTTT.

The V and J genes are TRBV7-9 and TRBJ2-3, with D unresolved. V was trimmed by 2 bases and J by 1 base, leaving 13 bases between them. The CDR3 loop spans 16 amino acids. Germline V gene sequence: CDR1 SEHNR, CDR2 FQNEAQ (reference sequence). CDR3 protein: CASSLLLNQGTDTQYF. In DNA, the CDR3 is TGTGCCAGCAGCTTATTATTGAATCAGGGCACAGATACGCAGTATTTT.

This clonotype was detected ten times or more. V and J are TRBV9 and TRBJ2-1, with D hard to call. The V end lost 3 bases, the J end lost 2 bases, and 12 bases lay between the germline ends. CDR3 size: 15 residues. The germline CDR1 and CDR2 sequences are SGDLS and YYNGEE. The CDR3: CASSAYTPTYNEQFF. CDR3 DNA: TGTGCCAGCAGCGCGTACACCCCTACCTACAATGAGCAGTTCTTC.

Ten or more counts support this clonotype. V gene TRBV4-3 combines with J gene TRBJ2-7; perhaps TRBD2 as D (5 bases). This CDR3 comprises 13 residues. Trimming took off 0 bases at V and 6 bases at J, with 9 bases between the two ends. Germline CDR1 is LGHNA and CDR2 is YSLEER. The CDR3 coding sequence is TGCGCCAGCAGCCAAGATTGGGCGGGCGAGCAGTACTTC. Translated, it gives CASSQDWAGEQYF.

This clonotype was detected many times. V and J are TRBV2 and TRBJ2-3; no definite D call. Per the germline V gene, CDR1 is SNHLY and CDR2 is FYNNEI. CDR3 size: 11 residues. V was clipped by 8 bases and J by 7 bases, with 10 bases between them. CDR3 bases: TGTGCCAGCGGGCTTGGGAATACGCAGTATTTT. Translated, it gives CASGLGNTQYF. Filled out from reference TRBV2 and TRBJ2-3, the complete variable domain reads EPEVTQTPSHQVTQMGQEVILRCVPISNHLYFYWYRQILGQKVEFLVSFYNNEISEKSEIFDDQFSVERPDGSNFTLKIRSTKLEDSAMYFCASGLGNTQYFGPGTRLTVL.

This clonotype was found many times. DNA of the CDR3: TGTGCCAGCACCCAAAGGAGCGGGAGGGTTGCAGATACGCAGTATTTT. It encodes CASTQRSGRVADTQYF. The V and J genes are TRBV7-9 and TRBJ2-3; the match to TRBD2 covers 10 bases. Germline-derived CDR1 and CDR2 are SEHNR and FQNEAQ (reference sequence). V dropped 7 bases and J dropped 4; count of bases not matched to a gene: 11. The CDR3 is 16 residues long.

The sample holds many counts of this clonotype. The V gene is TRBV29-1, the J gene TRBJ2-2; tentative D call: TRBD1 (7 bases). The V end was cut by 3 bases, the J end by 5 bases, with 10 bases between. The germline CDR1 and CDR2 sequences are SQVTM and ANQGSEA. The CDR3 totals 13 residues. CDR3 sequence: CSVEPGGTGELFF. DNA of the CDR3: TGCAGCGTTGAGCCAGGGGGGACCGGGGAGCTGTTTTTT.

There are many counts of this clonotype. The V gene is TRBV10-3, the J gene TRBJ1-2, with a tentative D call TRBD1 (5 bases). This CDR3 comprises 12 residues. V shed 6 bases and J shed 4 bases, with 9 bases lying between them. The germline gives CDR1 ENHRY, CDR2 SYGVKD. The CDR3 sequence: CAIRETAYGYTF. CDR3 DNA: TGTGCCATCAGGGAGACAGCCTATGGCTACACCTTC.

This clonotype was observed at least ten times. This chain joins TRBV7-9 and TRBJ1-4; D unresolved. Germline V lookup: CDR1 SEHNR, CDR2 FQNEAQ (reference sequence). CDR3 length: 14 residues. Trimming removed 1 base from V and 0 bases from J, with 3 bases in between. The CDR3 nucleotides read TGTGCCAGCAGCTTAGAAGCAACTAATGAAAAACTGTTTTTT. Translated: CASSLEATNEKLFF.

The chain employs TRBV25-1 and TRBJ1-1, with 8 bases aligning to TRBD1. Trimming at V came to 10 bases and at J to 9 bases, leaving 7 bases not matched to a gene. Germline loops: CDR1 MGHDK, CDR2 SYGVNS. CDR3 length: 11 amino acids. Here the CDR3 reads CATEWTGQAFF. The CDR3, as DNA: TGTGCCACAGAATGGACAGGGCAAGCTTTCTTT.

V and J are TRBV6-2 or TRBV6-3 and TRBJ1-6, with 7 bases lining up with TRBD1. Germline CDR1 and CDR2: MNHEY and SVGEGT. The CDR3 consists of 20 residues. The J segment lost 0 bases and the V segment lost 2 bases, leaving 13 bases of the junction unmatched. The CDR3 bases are TGTGCCAGCAGTTACGGGGTTCGACAGGGAGGTGGCTCCTATAATTCACCCCTCCACTTT. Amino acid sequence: CASSYGVRQGGGSYNSPLHF.

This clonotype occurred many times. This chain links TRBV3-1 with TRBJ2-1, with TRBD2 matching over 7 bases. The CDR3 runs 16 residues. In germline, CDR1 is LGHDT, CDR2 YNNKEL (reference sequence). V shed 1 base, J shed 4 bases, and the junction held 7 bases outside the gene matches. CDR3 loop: CASSQAGGGFYNEQFF. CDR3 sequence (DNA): TGTGCCAGCAGCCAAGCGGGCGGGGGATTTTACAATGAGCAGTTCTTC.

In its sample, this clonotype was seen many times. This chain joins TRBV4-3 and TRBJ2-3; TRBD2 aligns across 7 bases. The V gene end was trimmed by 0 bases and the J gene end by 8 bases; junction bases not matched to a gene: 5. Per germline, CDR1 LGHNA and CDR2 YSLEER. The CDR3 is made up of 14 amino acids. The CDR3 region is CASSQEEAGTTQYF. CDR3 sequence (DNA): TGCGCCAGCAGCCAAGAAGAAGCGGGAACTACGCAGTATTTT.

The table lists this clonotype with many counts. CDR3 region: CASSQERIGLAYEQYF. CDR3 sequence (DNA): TGCGCCAGCAGCCAAGAAAGGATAGGACTAGCATACGAGCAGTACTTC. V is TRBV4-3 and J is TRBJ2-7; 8 bases fit TRBD2. CDR3 length: 16 residues. After removal of 0 bases from V and 4 bases from J, the junction contained 8 bases not matched to a gene. Germline CDR1 reads LGHNA; CDR2 reads YSLEER.

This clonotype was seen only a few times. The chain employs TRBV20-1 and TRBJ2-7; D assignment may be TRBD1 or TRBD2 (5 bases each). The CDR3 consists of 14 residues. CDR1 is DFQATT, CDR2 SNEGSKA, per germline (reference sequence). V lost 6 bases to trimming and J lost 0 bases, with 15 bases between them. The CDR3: CSAYLRDHSYEQYF. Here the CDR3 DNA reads TGCAGTGCCTATCTCAGGGACCACTCCTACGAGCAGTACTTC.

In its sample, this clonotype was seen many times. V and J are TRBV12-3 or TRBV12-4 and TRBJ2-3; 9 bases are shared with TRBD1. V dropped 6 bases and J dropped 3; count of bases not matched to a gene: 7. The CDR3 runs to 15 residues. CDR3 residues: CASRPGQGITDTQYF. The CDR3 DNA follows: TGTGCCAGCAGGCCGGGACAGGGAATAACAGATACGCAGTATTTT.

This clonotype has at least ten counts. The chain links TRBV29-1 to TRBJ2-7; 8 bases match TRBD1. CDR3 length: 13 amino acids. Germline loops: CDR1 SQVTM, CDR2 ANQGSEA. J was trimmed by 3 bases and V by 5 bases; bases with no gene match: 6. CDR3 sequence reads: CSVRTGSYYEQYF. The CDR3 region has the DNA TGCAGCGTTCGGACAGGGAGCTACTACGAGCAGTACTTC.

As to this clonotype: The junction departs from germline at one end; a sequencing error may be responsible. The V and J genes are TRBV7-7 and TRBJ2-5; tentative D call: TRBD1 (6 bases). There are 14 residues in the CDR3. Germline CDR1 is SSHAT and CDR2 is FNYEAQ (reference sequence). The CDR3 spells CASSLNRATETQYF. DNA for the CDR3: TGTGCTAGCAGCTTAAACAGGGCTACAGAGACCCAGTACTTC.

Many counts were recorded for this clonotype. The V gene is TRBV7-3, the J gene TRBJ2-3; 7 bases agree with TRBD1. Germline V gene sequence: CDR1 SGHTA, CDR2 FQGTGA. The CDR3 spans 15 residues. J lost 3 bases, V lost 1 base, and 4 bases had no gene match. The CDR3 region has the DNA TGTGCCAGCAGCTTAATGCCAGGGGGAACAGATACGCAGTATTTT. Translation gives CASSLMPGGTDTQYF.

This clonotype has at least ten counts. The CDR3 nucleotides are TGTGCCAGCAGTCACGGGACTAGTCTGGCCTACGAGCAGTACTTC. As protein: CASSHGTSLAYEQYF. The chain uses TRBV28 and TRBJ2-7; 8 bases match TRBD2. The CDR3 runs to 15 residues. Germline V gene sequence: CDR1 MDHEN, CDR2 SYDVKM. The trim removed 5 bases at V and 2 bases at J, leaving 8 bases unmatched.